The sequence of this TCR beta chain was determined in a study of blood T cell repertoires in COVID-19 (dated by TCRdb to the early 2020s). Turning to the overall study: Collaborator samples came from the United States, Italy and Spain and covered acute and convalescent phases of COVID-19. The prospective study material was composed of cDNA or gDNA derived from T cells, B-cell-depleted T cells, or PBMCs. Subjects who had been exposed to COVID-19, were actively infected with it, or had recovered from it provided the deeply sampled blood TCRbeta repertoires that made up the dataset. The repertoires were released in a freely available public database meant as a resource for research on the immune response to SARS-CoV-2. The samples were drawn from the first 160 participants of the ongoing ImmuneRACE study and from about 1,200 subjects provided by 6 global collaborators. Sample metadata almost always included a de-identified subject ID, COVID-19 status, age in years and sex. Where available, HLA class I and class II types were obtained from metadata supplied by the sample provider rather than from assay-based typing.

Whole blood was collected in K2EDTA tubes by collaborating institutions according to the institutions' own protocols. Collaborator samples were shipped for TCRbeta analysis as frozen whole blood, isolated PBMCs, or DNA extracted from either sample type. V loses 1 base at its end and J loses 3 bases; junction bases beyond the gene matches: 2. The CDR3 numbers 16 residues from cysteine through phenylalanine. Only the CDR3 region is kept as DNA, spanning 48 bases read in frame from base 1. CDR1 and CDR2, looked up from the germline V gene (reference sequence), are WNHNN and SYGVQD. TCRbeta CDR3 regions were amplified from genomic DNA by means of the immunoSEQ Assay, a bias-controlled multiplex PCR. In the original analysis: The number of nucleated cells in each sample was estimated by amplification of reference gene primers within the assay. Sequence reads were collapsed and filtered to measure the absolute abundance of every unique TCRbeta CDR3 rearrangement. Productive Simpson clonality was computed per sample as the square root of Simpson's diversity index over productive rearrangements. TCRdb holds this immuneACCESS table with in-frame rearrangements only. Some clones are missing; in checked studies, unresolved V genes explain under half, and the rest has no known cause. V, J and clone size are those of that table, while D and trimming were read from the DNA. The sample table records around 180,000 clones; about 86% of these occur just once. The top ten hold under 25% of the sample.

Points the paper makes about the study in general: The quantity of clinical and demographic metadata differed by source and by participant and was supplied without curation.

This clone has more than one count but fewer than ten. What this receptor recognizes is not known. Base qualities are not recorded, but no much larger clone differs from it by a single base. This clonotype was sampled from a man aged 65 to 85 with active or convalescent COVID-19. The chain employs TRBV10-1 and TRBJ2-2, with 10 middle bases fitting TRBD1. Sequences were obtained from peripheral blood. The CDR3 here reads CASSEFGQGDTGELFF. The DNA reads TGCGCCAGCAGTGAGTTCGGACAGGGGGACACCGGGGAGCTGTTTTTT.